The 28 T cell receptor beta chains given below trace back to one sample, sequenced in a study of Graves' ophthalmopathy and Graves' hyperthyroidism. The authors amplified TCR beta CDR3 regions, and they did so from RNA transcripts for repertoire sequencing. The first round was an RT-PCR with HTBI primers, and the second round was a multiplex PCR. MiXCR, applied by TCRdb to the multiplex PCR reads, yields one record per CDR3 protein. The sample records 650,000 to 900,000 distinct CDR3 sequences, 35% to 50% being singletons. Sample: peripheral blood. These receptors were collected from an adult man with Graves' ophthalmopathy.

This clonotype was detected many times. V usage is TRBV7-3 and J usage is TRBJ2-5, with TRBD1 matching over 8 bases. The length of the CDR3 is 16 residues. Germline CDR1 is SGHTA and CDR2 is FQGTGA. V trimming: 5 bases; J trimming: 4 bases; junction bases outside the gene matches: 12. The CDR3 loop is CASSLRRQGFGETQYF. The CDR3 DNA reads TGTGCCAGCAGCCTACGACGACAGGGGTTTGGAGAGACCCAGTACTTC.

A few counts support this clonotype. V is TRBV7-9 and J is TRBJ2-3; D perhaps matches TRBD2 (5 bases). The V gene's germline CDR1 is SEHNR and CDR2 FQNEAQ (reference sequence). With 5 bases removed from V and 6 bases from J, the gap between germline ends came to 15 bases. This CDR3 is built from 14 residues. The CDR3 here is CASSPGNSADTQYF. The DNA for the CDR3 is TGTGCCAGCAGCCCCGGGAACTCGGCCGATACGCAGTATTTT.

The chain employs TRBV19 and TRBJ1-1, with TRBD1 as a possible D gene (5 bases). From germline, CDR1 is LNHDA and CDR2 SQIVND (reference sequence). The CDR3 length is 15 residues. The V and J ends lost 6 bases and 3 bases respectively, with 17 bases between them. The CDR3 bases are TGTGCCAGTAGCCCTGTGGGGCCGGGGGACACTGAAGCTTTCTTT. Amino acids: CASSPVGPGDTEAFF.

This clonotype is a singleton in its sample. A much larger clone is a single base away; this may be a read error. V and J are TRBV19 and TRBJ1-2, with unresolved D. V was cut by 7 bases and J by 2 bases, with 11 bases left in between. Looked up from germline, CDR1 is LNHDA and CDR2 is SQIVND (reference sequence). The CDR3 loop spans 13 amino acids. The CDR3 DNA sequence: TGTGCCAGTAATATGGAGCTCAACTATGGCTACACCTTC. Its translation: CASNMELNYGYTF.

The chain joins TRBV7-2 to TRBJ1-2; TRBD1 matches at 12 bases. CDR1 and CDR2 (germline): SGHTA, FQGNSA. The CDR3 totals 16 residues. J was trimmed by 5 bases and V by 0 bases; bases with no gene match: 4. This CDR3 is CASSLAGTGGWYGYTF. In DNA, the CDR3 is TGTGCCAGCAGCTTAGCCGGGACAGGGGGCTGGTATGGCTACACCTTC.

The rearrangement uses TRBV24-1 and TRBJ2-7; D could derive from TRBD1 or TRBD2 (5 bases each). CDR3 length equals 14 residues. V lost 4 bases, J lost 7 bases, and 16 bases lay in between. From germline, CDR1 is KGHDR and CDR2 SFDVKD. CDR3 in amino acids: CATSDGALGREQYF. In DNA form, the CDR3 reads TGTGCCACCAGTGACGGGGCTTTAGGTAGGGAGCAGTACTTC.

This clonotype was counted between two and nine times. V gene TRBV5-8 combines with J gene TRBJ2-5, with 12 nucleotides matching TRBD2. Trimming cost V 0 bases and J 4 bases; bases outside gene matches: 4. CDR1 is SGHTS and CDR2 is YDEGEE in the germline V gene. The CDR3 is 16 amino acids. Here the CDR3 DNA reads TGTGCCAGCAGCTTGGGCGGACTAGCGGGGATAGAGACCCAGTACTTC. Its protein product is CASSLGGLAGIETQYF.

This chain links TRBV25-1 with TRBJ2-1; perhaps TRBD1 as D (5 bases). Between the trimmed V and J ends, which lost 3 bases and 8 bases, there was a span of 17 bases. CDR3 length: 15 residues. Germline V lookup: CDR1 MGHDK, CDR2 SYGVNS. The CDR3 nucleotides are TGTGCCAGCAGTGATATCGGGCGTTGGGGCGATGAGCAGTTCTTC. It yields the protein CASSDIGRWGDEQFF.

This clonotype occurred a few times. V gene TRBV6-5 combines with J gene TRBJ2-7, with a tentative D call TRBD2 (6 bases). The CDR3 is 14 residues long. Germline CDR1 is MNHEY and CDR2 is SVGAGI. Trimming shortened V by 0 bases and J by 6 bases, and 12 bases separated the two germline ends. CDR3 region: CASSYSKGTSEQYF. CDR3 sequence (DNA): TGTGCCAGCAGTTACTCGAAGGGGACTTCCGAGCAGTACTTC.

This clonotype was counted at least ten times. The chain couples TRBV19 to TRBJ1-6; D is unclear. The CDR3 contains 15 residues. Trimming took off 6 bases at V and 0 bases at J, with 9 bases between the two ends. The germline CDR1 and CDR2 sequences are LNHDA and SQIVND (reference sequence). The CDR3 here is CASSPRSSYNSPLHF. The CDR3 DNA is TGTGCCAGTAGCCCGAGGAGCTCCTATAATTCACCCCTCCACTTT.

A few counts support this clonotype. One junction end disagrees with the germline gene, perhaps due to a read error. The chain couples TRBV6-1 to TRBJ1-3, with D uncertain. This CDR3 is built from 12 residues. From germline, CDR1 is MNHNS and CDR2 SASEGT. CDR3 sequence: CASSEWQIGLSF. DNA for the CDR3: TGTGCCAGCAGTGAGTGGCAGATAGGGCTGAGTTTT.

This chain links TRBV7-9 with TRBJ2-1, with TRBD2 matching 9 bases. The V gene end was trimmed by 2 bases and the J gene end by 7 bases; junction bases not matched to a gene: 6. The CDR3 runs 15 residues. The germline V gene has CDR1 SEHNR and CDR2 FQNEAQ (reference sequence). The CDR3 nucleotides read TGTGCCAGCAGCTTACTGGCGGGAGGGCCGAATGAGCAGTTCTTC. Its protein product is CASSLLAGGPNEQFF.

The CDR3 DNA reads as TGTGCCAGCAGCTTTGTCGGAACCTACGAGCAGTACTTC. Amino acids: CASSFVGTYEQYF. The chain links TRBV7-9 to TRBJ2-7; no reliable D call. The V gene's germline CDR1 is SEHNR and CDR2 FQNEAQ (reference sequence). V lost 3 bases to trimming and J lost 2 bases, with 8 bases between them. The CDR3 loop spans 13 amino acids.

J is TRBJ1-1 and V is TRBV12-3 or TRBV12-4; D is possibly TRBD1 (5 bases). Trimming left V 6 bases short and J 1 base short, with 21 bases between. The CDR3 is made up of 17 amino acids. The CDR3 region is CASRLGLKTGGNTEAFF. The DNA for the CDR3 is TGTGCCAGCAGGCTAGGTCTTAAGACCGGGGGGAACACTGAAGCTTTCTTT.

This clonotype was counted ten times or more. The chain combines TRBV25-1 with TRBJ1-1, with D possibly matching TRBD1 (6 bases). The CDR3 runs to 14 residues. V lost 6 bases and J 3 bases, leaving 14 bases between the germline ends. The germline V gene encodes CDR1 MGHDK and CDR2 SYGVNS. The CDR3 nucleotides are TGTGCCAGCAGAGCCATACAGGGAGACACTGAAGCTTTCTTT. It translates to CASRAIQGDTEAFF.

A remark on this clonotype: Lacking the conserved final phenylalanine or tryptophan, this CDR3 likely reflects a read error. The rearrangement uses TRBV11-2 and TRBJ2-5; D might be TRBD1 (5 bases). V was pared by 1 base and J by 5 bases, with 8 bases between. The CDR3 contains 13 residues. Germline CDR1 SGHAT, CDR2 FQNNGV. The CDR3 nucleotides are TGTGCCAGCAGCTTAGGGGGCCGGGAGACCCAGTACGTC. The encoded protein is CASSLGGRETQYV.

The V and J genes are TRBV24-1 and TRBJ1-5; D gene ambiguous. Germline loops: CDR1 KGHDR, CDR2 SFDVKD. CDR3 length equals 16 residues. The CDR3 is CVSLEDRTRPYQPQHF. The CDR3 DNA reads TGTGTCAGCCTAGAGGATAGGACGAGACCCTATCAGCCCCAGCATTTT.

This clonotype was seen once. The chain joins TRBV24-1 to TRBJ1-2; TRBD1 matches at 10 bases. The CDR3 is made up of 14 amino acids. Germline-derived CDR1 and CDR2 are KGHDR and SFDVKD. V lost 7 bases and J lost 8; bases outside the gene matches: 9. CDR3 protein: CATSERQGARGYTF. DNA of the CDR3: TGTGCCACCAGCGAGAGACAGGGGGCGCGCGGCTACACCTTC.

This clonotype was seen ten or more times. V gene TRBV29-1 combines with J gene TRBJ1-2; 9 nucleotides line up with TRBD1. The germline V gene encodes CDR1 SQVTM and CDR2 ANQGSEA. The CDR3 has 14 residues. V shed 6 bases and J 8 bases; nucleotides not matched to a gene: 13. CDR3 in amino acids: CSVGQGVLWIGYTF. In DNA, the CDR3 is TGCAGCGTGGGACAGGGAGTATTATGGATAGGCTACACCTTC.

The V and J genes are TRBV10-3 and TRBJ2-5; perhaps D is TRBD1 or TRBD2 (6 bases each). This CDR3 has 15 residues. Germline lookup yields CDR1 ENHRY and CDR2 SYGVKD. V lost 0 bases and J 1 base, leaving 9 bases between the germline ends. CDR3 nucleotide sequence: TGTGCCATCAGTGAGTCGCCGGGGGCCCAAGAGACCCAGTACTTC. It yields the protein CAISESPGAQETQYF.

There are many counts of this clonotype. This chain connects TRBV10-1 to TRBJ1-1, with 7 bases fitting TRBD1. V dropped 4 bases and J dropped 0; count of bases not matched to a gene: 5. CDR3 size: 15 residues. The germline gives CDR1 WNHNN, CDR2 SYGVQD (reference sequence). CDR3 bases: TGCGCCAGCAGTGGGGACAGAAGAATGAACACTGAAGCTTTCTTT. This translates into CASSGDRRMNTEAFF.

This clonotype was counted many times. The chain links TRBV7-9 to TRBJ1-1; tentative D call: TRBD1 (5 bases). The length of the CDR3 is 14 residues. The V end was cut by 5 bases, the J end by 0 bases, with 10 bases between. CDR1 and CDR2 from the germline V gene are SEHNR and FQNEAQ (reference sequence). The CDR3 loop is CASSASTVNTEAFF. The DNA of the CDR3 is TGTGCCAGCAGCGCCTCGACAGTGAACACTGAAGCTTTCTTT.

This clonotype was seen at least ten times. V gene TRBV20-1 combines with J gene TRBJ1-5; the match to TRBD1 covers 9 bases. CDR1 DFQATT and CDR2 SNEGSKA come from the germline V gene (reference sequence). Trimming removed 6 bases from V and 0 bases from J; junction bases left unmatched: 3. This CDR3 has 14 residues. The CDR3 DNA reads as TGCAGTGCCACGGGACAGGGTAGCAATCAGCCCCAGCATTTT. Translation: CSATGQGSNQPQHF.

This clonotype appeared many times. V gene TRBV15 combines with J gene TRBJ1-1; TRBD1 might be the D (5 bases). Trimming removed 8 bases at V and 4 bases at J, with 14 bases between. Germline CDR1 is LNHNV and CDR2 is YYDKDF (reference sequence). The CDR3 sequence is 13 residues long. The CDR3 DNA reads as TGTGCCACCGCCCCAGGGAGCACCACTGAAGCTTTCTTT. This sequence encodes CATAPGSTTEAFF.

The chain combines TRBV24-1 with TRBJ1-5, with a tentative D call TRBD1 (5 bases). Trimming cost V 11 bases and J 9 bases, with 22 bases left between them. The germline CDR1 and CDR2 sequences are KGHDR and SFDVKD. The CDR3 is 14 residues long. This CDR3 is CASNSGRGSGPQHF. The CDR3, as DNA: TGTGCCAGCAATTCCGGACGGGGCAGTGGGCCCCAGCATTTT.

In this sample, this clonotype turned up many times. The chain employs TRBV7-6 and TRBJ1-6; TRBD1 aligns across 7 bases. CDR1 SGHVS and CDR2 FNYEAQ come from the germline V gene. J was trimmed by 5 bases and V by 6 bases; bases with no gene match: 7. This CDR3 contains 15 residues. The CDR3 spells CASREGTEDNSPLHF. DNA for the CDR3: TGTGCCAGCAGGGAGGGGACAGAAGATAATTCACCCCTCCACTTT.

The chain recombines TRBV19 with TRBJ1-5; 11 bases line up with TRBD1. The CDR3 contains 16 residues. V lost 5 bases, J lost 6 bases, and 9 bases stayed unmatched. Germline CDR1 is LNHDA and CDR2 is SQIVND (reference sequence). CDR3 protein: CASSADRDRGIQPQHF. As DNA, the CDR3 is TGTGCCAGTAGTGCAGACCGGGACAGGGGGATTCAGCCCCAGCATTTT.

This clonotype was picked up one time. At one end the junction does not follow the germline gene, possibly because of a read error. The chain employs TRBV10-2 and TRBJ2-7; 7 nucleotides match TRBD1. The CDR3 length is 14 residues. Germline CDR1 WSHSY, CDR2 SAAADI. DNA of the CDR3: TGTGCCAGCAGTGAATCGCAGGGGGTTTACGAGCAGTACTTC. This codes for CASSESQGVYEQYF.